The 20 T cell receptor beta chains given below trace back to one sample, sequenced in a study of blood T cell repertoires in COVID-19 (dated by TCRdb to about 2020). The protocol used for the library was the immunoSEQ multiplex PCR assay. TCRdb took over this immuneACCESS table, retaining in-frame rearrangements with V and J assigned. Such tables are incomplete; in checked studies, under half of the missing clones stem from an unresolved V gene, and the remainder is unexplained. The table for this sample lists roughly 97,000 clones; 85% to 90% of them were counted only once. Together, the top ten hold approximately 5.1% of the sample. The sample consisted of peripheral blood. Source of these receptors: a human donor in a cohort sampled during active COVID-19.

This clone showed up just a few times. The chain couples TRBV4-1 to TRBJ2-7; possible D gene TRBD2, 5 bases. Trimming took off 0 bases at V and 0 bases at J, with 9 bases between the two ends. This CDR3 contains 15 residues. CDR1 is MGHRA and CDR2 is YSYEKL in the germline V gene. The CDR3: CASSQEPGSSYEQYF. The CDR3 region has the DNA TGCGCCAGCAGCCAAGAGCCGGGGAGCTCCTACGAGCAGTACTTC.

This rearrangement joins TRBV11-2 to TRBJ2-7; TRBD2 aligns across 10 bases. CDR3 length: 15 amino acids. V lost 5 bases, J lost 2 bases, and 6 bases stayed unmatched. CDR1 is SGHAT, CDR2 FQNNGV, per germline. CDR3 sequence: CASSPRTSGPYEQYF. The DNA of the CDR3 is TGTGCCAGCAGCCCACGGACTAGCGGTCCCTACGAGCAGTACTTC.

The chain carries TRBV4-1 and TRBJ1-2; maybe TRBD1 (5 bases). Trimming took off 0 bases at V and 3 bases at J, with 11 bases between the two ends. There are 15 residues in the CDR3. Germline V gives CDR1 MGHRA, CDR2 YSYEKL. The CDR3 nucleotides read TGCGCCAGCAGCCAAGATAGGGGCAGTGACTATGGCTACACCTTC. The encoded protein is CASSQDRGSDYGYTF.

The CDR3 sequence: CASSSGRGLSYEQYF. Written as DNA, the CDR3 is TGTGCCAGCAGTTCTGGGAGGGGCCTCTCCTACGAGCAGTACTTC. The V and J genes are TRBV2 and TRBJ2-7, with 7 bases identical to TRBD2. CDR1 is SNHLY, CDR2 FYNNEI, per germline. V lost 5 bases, J lost 0 bases, and 7 bases stayed unmatched. The CDR3 is 15 amino acids.

V usage is TRBV6-5 and J usage is TRBJ1-2, with a possible D match to TRBD1 (5 bases). V was trimmed by 6 bases and J by 8 bases, leaving 13 bases between them. In germline, CDR1 is MNHEY, CDR2 SVGAGI. CDR3 length equals 12 residues. In DNA form, the CDR3 reads TGTGCCAGCAGCGCCGACAGTTTCGGCTACACCTTC. Its protein is CASSADSFGYTF.

The chain uses TRBV19 and TRBJ2-4; D may be TRBD2 (5 bases). V was trimmed by 7 bases and J by 0 bases, leaving 13 bases between them. Per germline, CDR1 LNHDA and CDR2 SQIVND (reference sequence). The CDR3 covers 15 residues. The CDR3 sequence is CASKAAALAKNIQYF. CDR3 sequence (DNA): TGTGCCAGTAAAGCGGCAGCCCTAGCCAAAAACATTCAGTACTTC.

The rearrangement joins TRBV7-2 to TRBJ2-1; TRBD1 matches at 7 bases. Looked up from germline, CDR1 is SGHTA and CDR2 is FQGNSA. With 1 base clipped from V and 5 bases from J, the junction kept 8 bases outside the gene matches. This CDR3 comprises 16 residues. CDR3 loop: CASSLGRRTGNNEQFF. CDR3 bases: TGTGCCAGCAGCTTAGGCAGGCGGACAGGAAACAATGAGCAGTTCTTC.

The genes are TRBV19 and TRBJ2-3, with D possibly matching TRBD2 (5 bases). The CDR3 contains 14 residues. The V end lost 5 bases, the J end lost 5 bases, and 14 bases lay between the germline ends. Germline V gives CDR1 LNHDA, CDR2 SQIVND (reference sequence). CDR3 DNA sequence: TGTGCCAGTAGTCCTACTAGATCGAAAGATACGCAGTATTTT. Its protein is CASSPTRSKDTQYF.

V gene TRBV7-2 combines with J gene TRBJ1-3; 7 nucleotides match TRBD1. The V gene's germline CDR1 is SGHTA and CDR2 FQGNSA. V dropped 5 bases and J dropped 5; count of bases not matched to a gene: 3. This CDR3 has 13 amino acids. The CDR3 bases are TGTGCCAGCAGCACGGACAGGCGAAACACCATATATTTT. Its protein is CASSTDRRNTIYF.

V is TRBV18 and J is TRBJ1-6; D unclear. V lost 3 bases, J lost 7 bases, and 10 bases lay in between. In germline, CDR1 is KGHSH, CDR2 LQKENI. The CDR3 extends over 14 amino acids. CDR3 protein: CASSPSADNSPLHF. In DNA form, the CDR3 reads TGTGCCAGCTCACCTTCAGCGGACAATTCACCCCTCCACTTT.

The chain recombines TRBV6-1 with TRBJ2-3, with 9 bases that match TRBD2. The junction had 5 bases not matched to a gene; V was cut back by 1 base and J by 3 bases. The CDR3 is 16 amino acids. The germline V gene has CDR1 MNHNS and CDR2 SASEGT. CDR3 coding DNA: TGTGCCAGCAGTGAAGGGAGGCTAGCGGGGACAGATACGCAGTATTTT. Translation gives CASSEGRLAGTDTQYF.

The chain links TRBV28 to TRBJ1-5; D is unresolved. From germline, CDR1 is MDHEN and CDR2 SYDVKM. V lost 3 bases, J lost 9 bases, and 9 bases lay in between. CDR3 length equals 12 residues. The CDR3 sequence: CASSLRLRPQHF. The CDR3 DNA follows: TGTGCCAGCAGTTTGAGGTTGAGGCCCCAGCATTTT.

Only one count was recorded for this clone. The rearrangement joins TRBV28 to TRBJ2-7, with D perhaps TRBD2 (6 bases). CDR3 length: 13 amino acids. V gave up 2 bases and J gave up 7 bases, with 12 bases separating them. Germline V CDR1 and CDR2: MDHEN, SYDVKM. Here the CDR3 reads CASSLGGPMEQYF. The CDR3 DNA sequence: TGTGCCAGCAGTTTAGGAGGGCCGATGGAGCAGTACTTC.

The genes are TRBV28 and TRBJ2-7, with D possibly matching TRBD1 (6 bases). V dropped 3 bases and J dropped 3 bases, with 9 bases sitting between them. Looked up from germline, CDR1 is MDHEN and CDR2 is SYDVKM. The CDR3 has 13 amino acids. DNA of the CDR3: TGTGCCAGCAGTTTCACAGGGATCTACGAGCAGTACTTC. Its protein product is CASSFTGIYEQYF.

V and J are TRBV7-2 and TRBJ1-6; D is ambiguous. This CDR3 is 15 amino acids long. V gave up 2 bases and J gave up 3 bases, with 8 bases separating them. Germline-derived CDR1 and CDR2 are SGHTA and FQGNSA. DNA for the CDR3: TGTGCCAGCAGCTTAATCCCAGACTATAATTCACCCCTCCACTTT. This codes for CASSLIPDYNSPLHF.

This chain links TRBV15 with TRBJ1-6; D gene ambiguous. Trimming took 0 bases from V and 7 from J, leaving 10 bases between them. In germline, CDR1 is LNHNV, CDR2 YYDKDF (reference sequence). This CDR3 is 15 amino acids long. CDR3 sequence: CATSRDTGSNSPLHF. The CDR3 nucleotides are TGTGCCACCAGCAGAGATACGGGTTCGAATTCACCCCTCCACTTT.

DNA of the CDR3: TGTGCCAGCAGTTTTAGTGTCGACTATGGCTACACCTTC. Translated: CASSFSVDYGYTF. The chain recombines TRBV28 with TRBJ1-2, with unresolved D. The ends were cut back, 3 bases at V and 3 bases at J, with 8 bases in the middle. The germline V gene encodes CDR1 MDHEN and CDR2 SYDVKM. The length of the CDR3 is 13 residues.

This clone came up once. The V gene is TRBV29-1, the J gene TRBJ2-6; weak D call: TRBD2 (5 bases). Germline lookup yields CDR1 SQVTM and CDR2 ANQGSEA. The CDR3 spans 14 residues. Trimming cost V 7 bases and J 2 bases, with 12 bases left between them. CDR3 in DNA: TGCAGCGCCATGTTGGAGGCTGGGGCCAACGTCCTGACTTTC. Protein sequence: CSAMLEAGANVLTF.

V and J are TRBV19 and TRBJ1-2, with D tentatively TRBD1 (6 bases). The CDR3 loop spans 17 amino acids. Germline V gene sequence: CDR1 LNHDA, CDR2 SQIVND (reference sequence). Deletions cut 2 bases from V and 3 bases from J, with 19 bases between. CDR3 coding DNA: TGTGCCAGTAGTATACGGAACAGGGCCGGTTGGGACTATGGCTACACCTTC. Its protein product is CASSIRNRAGWDYGYTF. Full variable domain (missing parts from reference TRBV19 and TRBJ1-2): DGGITQSPKYLFRKEGQNVTLSCEQNLNHDAMYWYRQDPGQGLRLIYYSQIVNDFQKGDIAEGYSVSREKKESFPLTVTSAQKNPTAFYLCASSIRNRAGWDYGYTFGSGTRLTVV.

The chain has TRBV25-1 and TRBJ1-1; D ambiguous. The CDR3 is 13 residues long. The germline CDR1 and CDR2 sequences are MGHDK and SYGVNS. The ends were cut back, 7 bases at V and 3 bases at J, with 12 bases in the middle. Here the CDR3 DNA reads TGTGCCAGCACTGGAGGTGGGGACACTGAAGCTTTCTTT. It is translated as CASTGGGDTEAFF.